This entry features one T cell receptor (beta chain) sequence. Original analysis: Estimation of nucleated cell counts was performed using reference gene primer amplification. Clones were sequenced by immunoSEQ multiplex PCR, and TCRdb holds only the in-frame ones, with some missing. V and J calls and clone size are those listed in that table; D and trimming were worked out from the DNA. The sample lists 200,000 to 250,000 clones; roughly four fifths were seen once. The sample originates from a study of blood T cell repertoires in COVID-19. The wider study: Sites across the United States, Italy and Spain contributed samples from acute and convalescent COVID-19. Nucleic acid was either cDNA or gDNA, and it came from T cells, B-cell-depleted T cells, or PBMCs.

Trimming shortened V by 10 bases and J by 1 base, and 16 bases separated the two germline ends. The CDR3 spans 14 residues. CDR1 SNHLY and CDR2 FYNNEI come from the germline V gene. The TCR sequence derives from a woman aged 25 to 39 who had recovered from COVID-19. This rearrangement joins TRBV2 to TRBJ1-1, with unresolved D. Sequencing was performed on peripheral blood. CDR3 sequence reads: CATTTIGENTEAFF. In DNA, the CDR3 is TGTGCCACGACCACGATAGGAGAGAACACTGAAGCTTTCTTT.